The T cell receptor (beta chain) under discussion was sequenced for a study of blood T cell repertoires in COVID-19. Method: immunoSEQ multiplex PCR; TCRdb's copy keeps in-frame clones and lacks some. The sample includes about 160,000 clones, about 90% of them seen just once. Trimming removed 6 bases from V and 9 bases from J; junction bases left unmatched: 21. CDR1 is LNHDA, CDR2 SQIVND, per germline (reference sequence). The length of the CDR3 is 17 residues. This clone came up a few times. Sequenced: peripheral blood. The chain recombines TRBV19 with TRBJ2-7, with 9 bases fitting TRBD2. This sequence was found in a woman aged 55-69 years with active or convalescent COVID-19. The CDR3 here is CASSQIGLLAGPNGQYF. CDR3 sequence (DNA): TGTGCCAGTAGCCAGATAGGGCTCCTAGCGGGGCCCAACGGGCAGTACTTC.